The rows below give T cell receptor beta chains drawn from one sample of a study of T cells in Graves' hyperthyroidism and ophthalmopathy. TCRdb recomputed calls from the multiplex PCR reads with MiXCR, one row per CDR3 protein. Of approximately 510,000 distinct CDR3 sequences in the sample, less than 25% were seen once. Sequenced: blood. These receptors all stem from a young man with Graves' hyperthyroidism. Each CDR3 is given with its conserved first and last residue.

CDR3	V	J
CSAGQGKNIQYF	TRBV29-1	TRBJ2-4
CASSYSSTGGGYTF	TRBV6-5	TRBJ1-2
CASSPQWGAYEQYF	TRBV28	TRBJ2-7
CASSLWDRGDEQYF	TRBV12-3/TRBV12-4	TRBJ2-7
CASSYEKGATGSAFF	TRBV6-2/TRBV6-3	TRBJ1-1
CASNGQGANNEQFF	TRBV2	TRBJ2-1
CASSLRMGSNYGYTF	TRBV5-1	TRBJ1-2
CASSLEGDRNTEAFF	TRBV7-9	TRBJ1-1
CASSIRQSSYEQYF	TRBV19	TRBJ2-7
CASSRQGGGYTF	TRBV13	TRBJ1-2
CASSALTGTEAFF	TRBV6-1	TRBJ1-1
CASSKRGNWNTEAFF	TRBV5-6	TRBJ1-1
CASSSITVGRGYEQYF	TRBV27	TRBJ2-7
CASSPDSLEAFF	TRBV2	TRBJ1-1
CSVSGEVQETQYF	TRBV29-1	TRBJ2-5
CASSASSGLPSNQPQHF	TRBV12-3/TRBV12-4	TRBJ1-5
CASNGLDWETQYF	TRBV2	TRBJ2-5
CASSNYGVFGSYEQYF	TRBV11-1	TRBJ2-7
CASSEGGAGNTEAFF	TRBV10-2	TRBJ1-1
CAWSYEIPPYEQYF	TRBV30	TRBJ2-7
CASSPHELFNQPQHF	TRBV6-1	TRBJ1-5
CASSSYLEQFF	TRBV12-3/TRBV12-4	TRBJ2-1
CASSDLPFAGAFQETQYF	TRBV2	TRBJ2-5
CASSLLQSYGYTF	TRBV28	TRBJ1-2
CSVDVADIQETQYF	TRBV29-1	TRBJ2-5
CASSYGTVSAEAFF	TRBV6-2/TRBV6-3	TRBJ1-1
CASRAGTGHGYTF	TRBV12-3/TRBV12-4	TRBJ1-2
CASSDHGAWEQYF	TRBV2	TRBJ2-7
CATSDSGETEAFF	TRBV24-1	TRBJ1-1
CASSSSREGNTGELFF	TRBV12-3/TRBV12-4	TRBJ2-2
CASSARDRKETQYF	TRBV12-3/TRBV12-4	TRBJ2-5
CSATPASLGNTEAFF	TRBV20-1	TRBJ1-1
CASSTQGETQYF	TRBV12-3/TRBV12-4	TRBJ2-5
CASSPPRGGSGANVLTF	TRBV6-4	TRBJ2-6
CATSRPSFGGELFF	TRBV15	TRBJ2-2
CASSPDRGIEETQYF	TRBV27	TRBJ2-5
CASSAVRDNTEAFF	TRBV25-1	TRBJ1-1
CASSLVGHGTEAFF	TRBV7-6	TRBJ1-1
CSEEITERASCGNTIYF	TRBV20-1	TRBJ1-3
CASSLNSGAGETQYF	TRBV12-3/TRBV12-4	TRBJ2-5
CASSDKNMNTEAFF	TRBV19	TRBJ1-1
CASSGWGQGVETQYF	TRBV11-2	TRBJ2-5
CSVETRGYEQYF	TRBV29-1	TRBJ2-7
CSVEDPRQGNTGELFF	TRBV29-1	TRBJ2-2
CASGPRGLHTEAFF	TRBV19	TRBJ1-1
CASSLPGGYGYTF	TRBV28	TRBJ1-2
CASKGAKGYTF	TRBV28	TRBJ1-2
CASSPQGTLYEQYF	TRBV7-9	TRBJ2-7
CAISAGGAEAFF	TRBV10-3	TRBJ1-1
CASSLSGTGGVTQYF	TRBV7-2	TRBJ2-5
CASSDRSYGYTF	TRBV6-1	TRBJ1-2
CASSYEGGLETQYF	TRBV12-3/TRBV12-4	TRBJ2-5
CASTVGAVGTEAFF	TRBV5-1	TRBJ1-1
CASSSRDILYEQYF	TRBV7-8	TRBJ2-7
CASSPGERGGYTF	TRBV5-1	TRBJ1-2
CASSLDRFQAYGYTF	TRBV12-3/TRBV12-4	TRBJ1-2
CSARDSGPKGGGYTF	TRBV20-1	TRBJ1-2